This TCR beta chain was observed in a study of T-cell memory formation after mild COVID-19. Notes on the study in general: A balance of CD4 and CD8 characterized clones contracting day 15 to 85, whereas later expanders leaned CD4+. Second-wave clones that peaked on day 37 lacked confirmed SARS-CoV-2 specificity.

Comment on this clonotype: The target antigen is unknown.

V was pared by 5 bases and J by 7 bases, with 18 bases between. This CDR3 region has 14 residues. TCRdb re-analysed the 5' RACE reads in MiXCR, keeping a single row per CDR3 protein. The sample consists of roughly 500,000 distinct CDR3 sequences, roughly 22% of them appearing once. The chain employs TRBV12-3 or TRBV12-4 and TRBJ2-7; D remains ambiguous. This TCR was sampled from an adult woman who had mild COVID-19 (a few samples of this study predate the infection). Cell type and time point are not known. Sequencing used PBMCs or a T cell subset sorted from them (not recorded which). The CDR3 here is CASSLTVGALEQYF. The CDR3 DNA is TGTGCCAGCAGTCTCACAGTGGGCGCGTTGGAGCAGTACTTC.